This T cell receptor (beta chain) was recorded in a study of cytotoxic CD8 clonotypes in ibrutinib-treated CLL. This table comes from immunoSEQ multiplex PCR, and its TCRdb copy is limited to in-frame clones, with some not included. The sample consists of about 130,000 clones, 80% to 90% of them appearing once. Germline trimming cut 6 bases from V and 0 bases from J; bases unmatched to any gene: 5. Germline V gene sequence: CDR1 MDHEN, CDR2 SYDVKM. The CDR3 loop spans 14 amino acids. The specimen comprised PBMCs, sampled after 24 months of ibrutinib treatment. The chain carries TRBV28 and TRBJ2-7; 7 nucleotides line up with TRBD1. The clonotype comes from a human donor with chronic lymphocytic leukemia. As DNA, the CDR3 is TGTGCCAGCAGGGAAAGGGACAGCTCCTACGAGCAGTACTTC. Its translation is CASRERDSSYEQYF.